This T cell receptor beta chain was recovered during a study of T cell responses to AZD1222 COVID-19 vaccine. Study-wide context: Timing groups of about 4 and about 12 weeks for second doses were pooled.

Sequencing was performed with immunoSEQ multiplex PCR; in TCRdb, only in-frame clones are kept and a portion is missing. The table has some 120,000 clones, about 94% seen once. As to this clone: Its matching antigen is unknown.

General study results and limits: Increased Spike-specific TCR breadth and depth were observed after two AZD1222 doses. Clonal diversity may have been underestimated, and the donors were mostly white British, with more females than males.

This receptor was obtained from an adult in good health. This material consisted of peripheral blood, taken on day 0 of AZD1222 vaccination.

Here the CDR3 DNA reads TGTGCCAGTAGTATGGGACAGGGAGGGGATACGCAGTATTTT. This sequence encodes CASSMGQGGDTQYF. The rearrangement uses TRBV19 and TRBJ2-3; 9 positions match TRBD1. The CDR3 has 14 amino acids. In germline, CDR1 is LNHDA, CDR2 SQIVND (reference sequence). Losses at the gene ends were 3 bases for V and 6 bases for J; bases not matched to a gene: 4. The complete variable domain, with remaining parts taken from reference TRBV19 and TRBJ2-3, reads DGGITQSPKYLFRKEGQNVTLSCEQNLNHDAMYWYRQDPGQGLRLIYYSQIVNDFQKGDIAEGYSVSREKKESFPLTVTSAQKNPTAFYLCASSMGQGGDTQYFGPGTRLTVL.